These 27 T cell receptor beta chains came from one sample sequenced in a study of PD-1 blockade in classical Hodgkin lymphoma (dated by TCRdb to between 2020 and 2021). The sample's time point label, in plain terms: cycle 1 day 1 (C1D1), immediately before nivolumab initiation. Every trial patient had relapsed after autologous stem cell transplantation, and cohorts A, B and C differed in prior brentuximab vedotin exposure. The method behind the library was the immunoSEQ multiplex PCR assay. Sourced from immuneACCESS, this table was stored by TCRdb with only in-frame sequences that have V and J called. A share of the clones is absent; for the studies checked, an unresolved V gene accounts for under half, and the remainder has no known explanation. The sample table shows fewer than 15,000 clones, and over 75% are seen once. The top ten clonotypes cover around a quarter of the sample. The sample in question was peripheral blood mononuclear cells (PBMCs), obtained at baseline. The receptors here all came from a human donor with classical Hodgkin lymphoma.

The rearrangement links TRBV15 to TRBJ2-2; tentatively, D is TRBD2 (5 bases). Germline lookup yields CDR1 LNHNV and CDR2 YYDKDF (reference sequence). Between the trimmed V and J ends, which lost 1 base and 4 bases, there was a span of 16 bases. The length of the CDR3 is 17 residues. The CDR3 DNA follows: TGTGCCACCAGCAGAGGGATGGAGGTGATAGGCACCGGGGAGCTGTTTTTT. This codes for CATSRGMEVIGTGELFF.

V gene TRBV25-1 combines with J gene TRBJ2-5; weak D call: TRBD2 (6 bases). This CDR3 has 14 residues. Germline V gives CDR1 MGHDK, CDR2 SYGVNS. V was cut by 1 base and J by 2 bases, with 8 bases left in between. DNA for the CDR3: TGTGCCAGCAGTGAATTTCGGGGGCAAGAGACCCAGTACTTC. Its protein product is CASSEFRGQETQYF.

The chain couples TRBV5-1 to TRBJ2-2, with D perhaps matching TRBD1 or TRBD2 (5 bases each). The germline V and J ends were trimmed by 5 bases and 0 bases, with 14 bases remaining between them. The CDR3 length is 16 residues. Germline CDR1 and CDR2: SGHRS and YFSETQ. The CDR3 spells CASRSVGPANTGELFF. CDR3 coding DNA: TGCGCCAGCAGGTCCGTGGGACCTGCGAACACCGGGGAGCTGTTTTTT. Combining the CDR3 with reference TRBV5-1 and TRBJ2-2 gives the whole variable domain KAGVTQTPRYLIKTRGQQVTLSCSPISGHRSVSWYQQTPGQGLQFLFEYFSETQRNKGNFPGRFSGRQFSNSRSEMNVSTLELGDSALYLCASRSVGPANTGELFFGEGSRLTVL.

V and J are TRBV9 and TRBJ2-7, with 10 bases that match TRBD1. This CDR3 has 14 residues. J gave up 5 bases and V 3 bases, and 5 bases lay outside the gene matches. In germline, CDR1 is SGDLS, CDR2 YYNGEE. Written as DNA, the CDR3 is TGTGCCAGCAGCGATGGACAGGGGGTCGACGAGCAGTACTTC. It is translated as CASSDGQGVDEQYF.

The rearrangement links TRBV19 to TRBJ1-5; TRBD1 matches at 9 bases. The V gene's germline CDR1 is LNHDA and CDR2 SQIVND (reference sequence). The CDR3 contains 19 residues. The V segment lost 6 bases and the J segment 7 bases; nucleotides outside the gene matches: 22. CDR3 amino acids: CASRRSRQGGIRMEQPQHF. CDR3 DNA: TGTGCCAGTAGGAGATCTAGACAGGGGGGCATTCGGATGGAACAGCCCCAGCATTTT.

Only a few counts were recorded for this clone. This rearrangement joins TRBV7-8 to TRBJ2-7, with 16 bases identical to TRBD2. The length of the CDR3 is 16 residues. J was trimmed by 4 bases and V by 5 bases; bases with no gene match: 5. CDR1 is SGHVS, CDR2 FQNEAQ, per germline. The DNA for the CDR3 is TGTGCCAGCAGCACAGGGACTAGCGGGAGGGTATACGAGCAGTACTTC. It codes for CASSTGTSGRVYEQYF.

The chain employs TRBV19 and TRBJ2-7; 7 bases fit TRBD1. This CDR3 spans 12 amino acids. The V gene end was trimmed by 3 bases and the J gene end by 6 bases; junction bases not matched to a gene: 2. CDR1 and CDR2 (germline): LNHDA, SQIVND (reference sequence). Here the CDR3 reads CASSIPGGEQYF. The CDR3 DNA sequence: TGTGCCAGTAGTATCCCAGGGGGCGAGCAGTACTTC.

J is TRBJ1-5 and V is TRBV11-2; the D is unclear. The V gene's germline CDR1 is SGHAT and CDR2 FQNNGV. Between the trimmed V and J ends, which lost 0 bases and 6 bases, there was a span of 3 bases. This CDR3 contains 12 residues. CDR3 residues: CASSLEGQPQHF. The CDR3 region has the DNA TGTGCCAGCAGCTTAGAGGGTCAGCCCCAGCATTTT.

The chain carries TRBV7-9 and TRBJ2-7, with no clear D. Trimming shortened V by 2 bases and J by 4 bases, and 6 bases separated the two germline ends. This CDR3 is built from 12 residues. The V gene's germline CDR1 is SEHNR and CDR2 FQNEAQ (reference sequence). The CDR3 nucleotides read TGTGCCAGCAGCTTAAAAAGTTACGAGCAGTACTTC. It yields the protein CASSLKSYEQYF.

The chain has TRBV6-6 and TRBJ2-5; 8 bases line up with TRBD1. The CDR3 is made up of 14 amino acids. The V gene end was trimmed by 6 bases and the J gene end by 5 bases; junction bases not matched to a gene: 8. CDR1 is MNHNY and CDR2 is SVGAGI in the germline V gene (reference sequence). CDR3 DNA: TGTGCCAGCAGAGGTATTTACAGGGGGGAGACCCAGTACTTC. As protein: CASRGIYRGETQYF.

The rearrangement joins TRBV2 to TRBJ1-1; D gene uncertain. Between the trimmed V and J ends, which lost 4 bases and 2 bases, there was a span of 8 bases. The CDR3 contains 13 residues. Germline-derived CDR1 and CDR2 are SNHLY and FYNNEI. CDR3: CASSGERNTEAFF. The CDR3 bases are TGTGCCAGCAGTGGAGAGAGAAACACTGAAGCTTTCTTT.

The V call is TRBV5-4, the J call TRBJ2-3, with 12 bases fitting TRBD2. Per the germline V gene, CDR1 is SGHNT and CDR2 is YYREEE (reference sequence). With V trimmed by 0 bases and J by 6 bases, 5 bases remained unmatched. The CDR3 runs 16 residues. In DNA form, the CDR3 reads TGTGCCAGCAGCTTGGCCGTGCTAGCGGGAGGGGATACGCAGTATTTT. Its protein product is CASSLAVLAGGDTQYF. The full variable domain, with the rest looked up from reference TRBV5-4 and TRBJ2-3, is ETGVTQSPTHLIKTRGQQVTLRCSSQSGHNTVSWYQQALGQGPQFIFQYYREEENGRGNFPPRFSGLQFPNYSSELNVNALELDDSALYLCASSLAVLAGGDTQYFGPGTRLTVL.

The J gene is TRBJ2-1, the V gene TRBV25-1, with 8 bases identical to TRBD2. Germline CDR1 reads MGHDK; CDR2 reads SYGVNS. V gave up 6 bases and J gave up 7 bases; unmatched junction bases: 5. The CDR3 covers 13 residues. The CDR3 bases are TGTGCCAGCAGCGCGGGGGGTGTGAATGAGCAGTTCTTC. Translating it yields CASSAGGVNEQFF.

This chain links TRBV6-1 with TRBJ1-2; possible D gene TRBD1, 5 bases. Germline V gene sequence: CDR1 MNHNS, CDR2 SASEGT. Trimming left V 6 bases short and J 5 bases short, with 13 bases between. The CDR3 is 13 amino acids. The CDR3 loop is CASRNPTAYGYTF. CDR3 sequence (DNA): TGTGCCAGCAGAAACCCGACAGCTTATGGCTACACCTTC.

The chain carries TRBV18 and TRBJ2-1; possibly TRBD1 or TRBD2 for D (5 bases each). The CDR3 loop spans 14 amino acids. The V gene lost 5 bases and the J gene lost 1 base, with 9 bases spanning the gap. Germline V gives CDR1 KGHSH, CDR2 LQKENI. The CDR3 nucleotides read TGTGCCAGCTCAGGGGGTTATTCCTACAATGAGCAGTTCTTC. It specifies CASSGGYSYNEQFF.

The V and J genes are TRBV10-3 and TRBJ2-7, with 12 bases matching TRBD2. Germline CDR1 ENHRY, CDR2 SYGVKD. V trimming: 2 bases; J trimming: 4 bases; junction bases outside the gene matches: 0. CDR3 length: 14 residues. The CDR3 DNA follows: TGTGCCATCAGTGAGGGGACTAGCGGGTACGAGCAGTACTTC. Translating it yields CAISEGTSGYEQYF.

V gene TRBV5-5 combines with J gene TRBJ2-2; TRBD2 is a possible D gene (5 bases). V was shortened by 0 bases and J by 7 bases, with 10 bases between the two germline ends. Germline lookup yields CDR1 SGHKS and CDR2 YYEKEE (reference sequence). The CDR3 loop spans 14 amino acids. CDR3 nucleotide sequence: TGTGCCAGCAGCTTGGGGCGGGTAGGCGGGGAGCTGTTTTTT. Its protein is CASSLGRVGGELFF. Drawing the rest from reference TRBV5-5 and TRBJ2-2, the complete variable domain is DAGVTQSPTHLIKTRGQQVTLRCSPISGHKSVSWYQQVLGQGPQFIFQYYEKEERGRGNFPDRFSARQFPNYSSELNVNALLLGDSALYLCASSLGRVGGELFFGEGSRLTVL.

V is TRBV19 and J is TRBJ2-2, with D perhaps being TRBD1 or TRBD2 (5 bases each). This CDR3 has 18 amino acids. V was cut by 5 bases and J by 2 bases, with 21 bases left in between. CDR1 is LNHDA, CDR2 SQIVND, per germline (reference sequence). CDR3 nucleotides: TGTGCCAGTAGTCAAATATCCCGATGGGGGACCAACACCGGGGAGCTGTTTTTT. Protein sequence: CASSQISRWGTNTGELFF.

V and J are TRBV6-6 and TRBJ2-5, with a weak D call TRBD2 (6 bases). The end of the DNA fits TRBJ2-7 better, so the J call may be wrong. This CDR3 is 13 amino acids long. The germline V gene has CDR1 MNHNY and CDR2 SVGAGI (reference sequence). CDR3 nucleotide sequence: TGTGCCAGCAGTCTAGCGCATTCCTACGAGCAGTACTTC. Its protein product is CASSLAHSYEQYF.

The genes are TRBV19 and TRBJ2-7; perhaps TRBD1 as D (5 bases). The germline gives CDR1 LNHDA, CDR2 SQIVND (reference sequence). The CDR3 sequence is 13 residues long. Trimming stripped 4 bases from V and 2 bases from J, with 9 bases between. CDR3 in amino acids: CASSRAGTYEQYF. In nucleotides, the CDR3 is TGTGCCAGTAGTAGGGCAGGGACCTACGAGCAGTACTTC.

The chain employs TRBV23-1 and TRBJ2-5; maybe TRBD1 (5 bases). TRBV23-1 is annotated as an ORF whose role is uncertain. The CDR3 sequence is 13 residues long. The CDR3 protein is CAADSIKGETQYF. Written as DNA, the CDR3 is TGCGCTGCAGACAGCATAAAGGGGGAGACCCAGTACTTC.

The chain couples TRBV10-3 to TRBJ2-7; TRBD1 matches 12 bases. Looked up from germline, CDR1 is ENHRY and CDR2 is SYGVKD. There are 15 residues in the CDR3. Unmatched junction bases numbered 7, after V lost 3 bases and J lost 7 bases. The DNA for the CDR3 is TGTGCCATCAGTGATCCGGGACAGGGGGCGCGGGAGCAGTACTTC. This sequence encodes CAISDPGQGAREQYF.

CDR3 in DNA: TGTGCCAGCAGTTCCCGAGGAGGGGACAGGGATGAGGACTATGGCTACACCTTC. As protein: CASSSRGGDRDEDYGYTF. The V call is TRBV27, the J call TRBJ1-2; TRBD1 matches at 9 bases. The CDR3 spans 18 residues. Looked up from germline, CDR1 is MNHEY and CDR2 is SMNVEV (reference sequence). V was clipped by 4 bases and J by 3 bases; unmatched bases: 15.

V and J are TRBV6-6 and TRBJ1-1, with D maybe TRBD1 (5 bases). Trimming took off 0 bases at V and 1 base at J, with 6 bases between the two ends. This CDR3 comprises 14 residues. The germline CDR1 and CDR2 sequences are MNHNY and SVGAGI (reference sequence). The CDR3 spells CASSYSGGNTEAFF. The CDR3 DNA is TGTGCCAGCAGTTACTCGGGGGGGAACACTGAAGCTTTCTTT.

This rearrangement joins TRBV27 to TRBJ2-1; TRBD2 aligns across 10 bases. This CDR3 is 17 amino acids long. Germline loops: CDR1 MNHEY, CDR2 SMNVEV (reference sequence). J lost 3 bases, V lost 2 bases, and 7 bases had no gene match. CDR3 coding DNA: TGTGCCAGCAGTTTACTCCCTGGACTAGCGGACTACAATGAGCAGTTCTTC. This encodes CASSLLPGLADYNEQFF.

V gene TRBV7-8 combines with J gene TRBJ2-7; D is undetermined. CDR3 length: 14 amino acids. V lost 1 base and J 2 bases, leaving 9 bases between the germline ends. Germline CDR1 reads SGHVS; CDR2 reads FQNEAQ. The CDR3, as DNA: TGTGCCAGCAGCTTAGTGGACCCTACCTACGAGCAGTACTTC. Translating gives CASSLVDPTYEQYF.

The chain combines TRBV5-1 with TRBJ1-2, with 8 bases matching TRBD1. This CDR3 has 14 amino acids. The V and J ends lost 1 base and 6 bases, in that order; junction bases with no gene match: 5. The V gene's germline CDR1 is SGHRS and CDR2 YFSETQ. The CDR3, as DNA: TGCGCCAGCAGCTTGAATCAGGGGGCAGATGGCTACACCTTC. It is translated as CASSLNQGADGYTF.